The 8 T cell receptor beta chains given below trace back to one sample, sequenced in a study of CD8 T cells in Susac syndrome. Reverse transcription used roughly 0.5 to 1 ug RNA and random hexamers. TCRdb re-called the immunoSEQ multiplex PCR reads through MiXCR, storing one row per CDR3 protein. The table includes around 110,000 distinct CDR3 sequences, approximately 93% detected once. The material sequenced was CD8+ T cells from PBMCs. These receptors were collected from a human donor with Susac syndrome.

The chain links TRBV5-1 to TRBJ2-1, with TRBD2 as a possible D gene (5 bases). From germline, CDR1 is SGHRS and CDR2 YFSETQ. The CDR3 runs 14 residues. With 3 bases removed from V and 8 bases from J, the gap between germline ends came to 15 bases. CDR3: CASSSRGLGYEQFF. CDR3 sequence (DNA): TGCGCCAGCAGCTCCCGCGGGCTAGGATATGAGCAGTTCTTC.

The chain combines TRBV14 with TRBJ2-1; the match to TRBD2 covers 9 bases. The CDR3 contains 13 residues. Trimming at V came to 2 bases and at J to 15 bases, leaving 8 bases not matched to a gene. The germline V gene has CDR1 SGHDN and CDR2 FVKESK. DNA of the CDR3: TGTGCCAGCAGCCAATCTAGCGGGGCAGTTCGGTTCTTC. Protein product: CASSQSSGAVRFF.

This clonotype came up once. The gene calls are TRBV6-1 and TRBJ2-1; a weak D match, TRBD1 (5 bases). Deletions cut 11 bases from V and 4 bases from J, with 15 bases between. The CDR3 is 13 residues long. Germline V gene lookup returns CDR1 MNHNS and CDR2 SASEGT. The CDR3 DNA reads as TGTGCCTCGGTACAGGACCTTTACAATGAGCAGTTCTTC. Translated, it gives CASVQDLYNEQFF.

The chain couples TRBV9 to TRBJ2-7; D perhaps matches TRBD2 (5 bases). Germline CDR1 and CDR2: SGDLS and YYNGEE. V was shortened by 0 bases and J by 0 bases, with 10 bases between the two germline ends. CDR3 length equals 15 residues. The CDR3 DNA reads TGTGCCAGCAGCGTAGCGGGATTTAGCTCCTACGAGCAGTACTTC. It codes for CASSVAGFSSYEQYF.

V and J are TRBV12-3 or TRBV12-4 and TRBJ2-1, with D tentatively TRBD1 (6 bases). The CDR3 consists of 14 residues. Between the trimmed V and J ends, which lost 4 bases and 6 bases, there was a span of 13 bases. CDR3 region: CASSSVQGTNEQFF. The CDR3 nucleotides read TGTGCCAGCAGTTCCGTACAGGGAACCAATGAGCAGTTCTTC.

The chain carries TRBV13 and TRBJ2-7, with 10 bases matching TRBD1. CDR1 and CDR2 (germline): PRHDT, FYEKMQ (reference sequence). This CDR3 is 14 amino acids long. V shed 5 bases, J shed 3 bases, and the junction held 4 bases outside the gene matches. The CDR3 loop reads CASSPRDRGYEQYF. CDR3 coding DNA: TGTGCCAGCAGCCCCCGGGACAGGGGCTACGAGCAGTACTTC.

V is TRBV13 and J is TRBJ1-4; 8 bases are a match to TRBD1. Per the germline V gene, CDR1 is PRHDT and CDR2 is FYEKMQ (reference sequence). This CDR3 has 17 amino acids. Trimming at V came to 3 bases and at J to 3 bases, leaving 9 bases not matched to a gene. CDR3 protein: CASSFNRGTGPNEKLFF. CDR3 DNA: TGTGCCAGCAGCTTCAATCGGGGGACAGGCCCTAATGAAAAACTGTTTTTT.

The rearrangement uses TRBV25-1 and TRBJ1-6; TRBD1 is a possible D gene (5 bases). CDR3 length: 14 amino acids. Germline CDR1 reads MGHDK; CDR2 reads SYGVNS. V shed 9 bases and J shed 5 bases, with 14 bases lying between them. In DNA form, the CDR3 reads TGTGCCAGAGGGACGGCAAACGATAATTCACCCCTCCACTTT. Its translation is CARGTANDNSPLHF.